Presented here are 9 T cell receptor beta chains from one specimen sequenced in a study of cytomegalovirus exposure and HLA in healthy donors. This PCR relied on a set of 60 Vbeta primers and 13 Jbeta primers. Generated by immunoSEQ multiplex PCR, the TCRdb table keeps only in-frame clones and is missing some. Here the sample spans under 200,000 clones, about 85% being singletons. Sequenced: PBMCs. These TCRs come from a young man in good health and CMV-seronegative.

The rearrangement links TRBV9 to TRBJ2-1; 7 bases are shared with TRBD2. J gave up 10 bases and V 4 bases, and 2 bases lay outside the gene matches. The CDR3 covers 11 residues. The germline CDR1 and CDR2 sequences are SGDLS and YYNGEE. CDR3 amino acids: CASSRDYEQFF. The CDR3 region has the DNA TGTGCCAGCAGCCGGGACTACGAGCAGTTCTTC.

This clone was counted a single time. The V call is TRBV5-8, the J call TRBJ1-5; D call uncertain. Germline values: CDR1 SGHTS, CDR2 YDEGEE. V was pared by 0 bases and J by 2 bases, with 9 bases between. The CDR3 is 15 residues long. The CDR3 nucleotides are TGTGCCAGCAGCTTGGGTGGAGGGCGCAATCAGCCCCAGCATTTT. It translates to CASSLGGGRNQPQHF.

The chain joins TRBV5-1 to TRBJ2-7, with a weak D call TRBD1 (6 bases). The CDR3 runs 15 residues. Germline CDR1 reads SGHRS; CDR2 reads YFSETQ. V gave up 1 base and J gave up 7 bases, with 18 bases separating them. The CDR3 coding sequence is TGCGCCAGCAGCTTGAGTAACCACAGGGTGCGTGAGCAGTACTTC. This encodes CASSLSNHRVREQYF.

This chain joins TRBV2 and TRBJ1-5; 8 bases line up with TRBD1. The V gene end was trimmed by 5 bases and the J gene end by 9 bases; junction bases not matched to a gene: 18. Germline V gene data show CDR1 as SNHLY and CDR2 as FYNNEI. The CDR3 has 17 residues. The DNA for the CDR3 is TGTGCCAGCAGTAAAGGGTCGACAGGGGCCCTAGATGGGCCCCAGCATTTT. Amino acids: CASSKGSTGALDGPQHF.

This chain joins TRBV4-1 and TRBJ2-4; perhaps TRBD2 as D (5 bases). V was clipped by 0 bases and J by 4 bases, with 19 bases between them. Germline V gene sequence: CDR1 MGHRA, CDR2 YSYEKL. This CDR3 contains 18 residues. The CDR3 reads CASSQDLVPRGGKNIQYF. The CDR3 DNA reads TGCGCCAGCAGCCAAGATCTGGTCCCTCGGGGTGGTAAAAACATTCAGTACTTC.

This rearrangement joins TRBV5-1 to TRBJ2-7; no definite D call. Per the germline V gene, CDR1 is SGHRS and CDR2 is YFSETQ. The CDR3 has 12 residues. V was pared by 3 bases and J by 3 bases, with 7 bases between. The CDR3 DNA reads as TGCGCCAGCAGCTCCACTTTCTACGAGCAGTACTTC. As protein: CASSSTFYEQYF.

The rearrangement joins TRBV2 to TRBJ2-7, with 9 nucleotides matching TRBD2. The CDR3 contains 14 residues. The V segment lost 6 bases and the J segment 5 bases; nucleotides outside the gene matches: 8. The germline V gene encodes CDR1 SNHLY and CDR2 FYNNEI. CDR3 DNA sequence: TGTGCCAGCAGATCCGGGACTAGCTTCAACGAGCAGTACTTC. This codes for CASRSGTSFNEQYF. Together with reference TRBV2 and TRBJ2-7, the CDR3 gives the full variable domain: EPEVTQTPSHQVTQMGQEVILRCVPISNHLYFYWYRQILGQKVEFLVSFYNNEISEKSEIFDDQFSVERPDGSNFTLKIRSTKLEDSAMYFCASRSGTSFNEQYFGPGTRLTVT.

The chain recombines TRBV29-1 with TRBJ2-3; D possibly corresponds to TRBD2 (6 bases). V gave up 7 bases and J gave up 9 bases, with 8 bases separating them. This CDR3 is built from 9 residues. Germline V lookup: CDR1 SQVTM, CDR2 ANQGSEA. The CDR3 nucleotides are TGCAGCGCCGGGGGAACGCAGTATTTT. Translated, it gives CSAGGTQYF.

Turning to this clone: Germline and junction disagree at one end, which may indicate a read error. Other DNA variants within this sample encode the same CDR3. CDR3 loop: CASSPSVTGELFF. In DNA form, the CDR3 reads TGCGCCAGCAGTCCATCGGTCACCGGGGAGCTGTTTTTT. The V and J genes are TRBV27 and TRBJ2-2; D is unclear. The CDR3 contains 13 residues. Germline V CDR1 and CDR2: MNHEY, SMNVEV (reference sequence).